The 20 T cell receptor beta chains below all came from one sample that was sequenced in a study of T cell responses to AZD1222 COVID-19 vaccine. The data were produced by immunoSEQ multiplex PCR, yet TCRdb's version contains in-frame clones alone and is incomplete. This sample has roughly 100,000 clones, with about 88% found just once. This specimen was peripheral blood, taken on day 0 of AZD1222 vaccination. The source is an adult in good health.

This sequence joins TRBV30 and TRBJ1-1; D ambiguous. V lost 2 bases, J lost 2 bases, and 6 bases lay in between. CDR3 length equals 12 residues. Germline assignment: CDR1 GTSNPN and CDR2 SVGIG (reference sequence). The CDR3 DNA follows: TGTGCCTGGAGTCAAGATAACACTGAAGCTTTCTTT. As protein: CAWSQDNTEAFF.

The V gene is TRBV19, the J gene TRBJ1-5; D possibly corresponds to TRBD1 (5 bases). The CDR3 has 15 residues. V shed 1 base and J shed 6 bases, with 13 bases lying between them. The germline V gene has CDR1 LNHDA and CDR2 SQIVND (reference sequence). CDR3 loop: CASSIGGRGSQPQHF. The DNA of the CDR3 is TGTGCCAGTAGTATAGGAGGGAGGGGATCTCAGCCCCAGCATTTT.

J is TRBJ2-3 and V is TRBV4-1, with TRBD2 matching 13 bases. Germline V gene data show CDR1 as MGHRA and CDR2 as YSYEKL. V shed 3 bases, J shed 2 bases, and the junction held 2 bases outside the gene matches. The CDR3 has 16 residues. DNA for the CDR3: TGCGCCAGCAGCCACGGGACTAGCGGGGCCACAGATACGCAGTATTTT. Amino acid sequence: CASSHGTSGATDTQYF.

This chain uses TRBV5-5 with TRBJ1-2, with D uncertain. The CDR3 loop spans 15 amino acids. Trimming pared 6 bases from V and 4 bases from J, leaving 19 bases between. The V gene's germline CDR1 is SGHKS and CDR2 YYEKEE (reference sequence). CDR3 DNA sequence: TGTGCCAGCACCTTTACCCTCGGCGGCGTCTATGGCTACACCTTC. This sequence encodes CASTFTLGGVYGYTF.

This rearrangement joins TRBV2 to TRBJ1-2; possibly TRBD1 for D (5 bases). Germline assignment: CDR1 SNHLY and CDR2 FYNNEI. The V end was cut by 3 bases, the J end by 4 bases, with 12 bases between. This CDR3 comprises 14 residues. Here the CDR3 DNA reads TGTGCCAGCAGTGATTTTGACGGGGCCTATGGCTACACCTTC. Amino acid sequence: CASSDFDGAYGYTF.

The gene calls are TRBV7-9 and TRBJ1-1, with D maybe TRBD1 (5 bases). The CDR3 length is 14 residues. CDR1 and CDR2 from the germline V gene are SEHNR and FQNEAQ (reference sequence). V lost 1 base and J lost 4, with 10 bases in between. The CDR3 here is CASSLEGAGTEAFF. The DNA of the CDR3 is TGTGCCAGCAGCTTAGAAGGGGCGGGCACTGAAGCTTTCTTT. Variable domain in full (rest from reference TRBV7-9 and TRBJ1-1): DTGVSQNPRHKITKRGQNVTFRCDPISEHNRLYWYRQTLGQGPEFLTYFQNEAQLEKSRLLSDRFSAERPKGSFSTLEIQRTEQGDSAMYLCASSLEGAGTEAFFGQGTRLTVV.

This chain connects TRBV24-1 to TRBJ2-3; 9 bases are shared with TRBD1. The CDR3 runs 15 residues. V lost 5 bases and J lost 3; bases outside the gene matches: 5. Per the germline V gene, CDR1 is KGHDR and CDR2 is SFDVKD. CDR3 in DNA: TGTGCCACCAGTGCGGGACAGGGTAGAACAGATACGCAGTATTTT. Amino acid sequence: CATSAGQGRTDTQYF.

The chain links TRBV19 to TRBJ1-2; 9 bases agree with TRBD1. CDR3 size: 15 residues. V was pared by 7 bases and J by 4 bases, with 10 bases of the junction left unmatched. From germline, CDR1 is LNHDA and CDR2 SQIVND (reference sequence). In nucleotides, the CDR3 is TGTGCCAGTACCGATGACGGGACAGGGACCTATGGCTACACCTTC. Translation: CASTDDGTGTYGYTF.

The CDR3 protein is CASSSLGTGDEKLFF. DNA of the CDR3: TGCGCCAGCAGCTCACTTGGGACGGGCGATGAAAAACTGTTTTTT. The rearrangement links TRBV5-1 to TRBJ1-4; tentative D call: TRBD1 (5 bases). Germline values: CDR1 SGHRS, CDR2 YFSETQ. CDR3 length equals 15 residues. The V gene lost 3 bases and the J gene lost 6 bases, with 15 bases spanning the gap.

The chain combines TRBV10-1 with TRBJ2-2; the D is unclear. Germline CDR1 and CDR2: WNHNN and SYGVQD (reference sequence). Trimming took off 2 bases at V and 7 bases at J, with 5 bases between the two ends. This CDR3 spans 12 amino acids. The CDR3 spells CASSEGDGELFF. The CDR3 nucleotides are TGCGCCAGCAGTGAGGGGGACGGGGAGCTGTTTTTT.

The chain has TRBV21-1 and TRBJ2-5. TRBV21-1 is designated a pseudogene. The CDR3 contains 14 residues. CDR3 loop: CASSNRSITETQYF. CDR3 DNA sequence: TGTGCCAGCAGCAATCGAAGTATAACAGAGACCCAGTACTTC.

The chain recombines TRBV7-2 with TRBJ1-1; no clear D gene. Per germline, CDR1 SGHTA and CDR2 FQGNSA. The CDR3 is 14 amino acids. V gave up 2 bases and J gave up 0 bases, with 7 bases separating them. This CDR3 reads CASSLMIMNTEAFF. DNA of the CDR3: TGTGCCAGCAGCTTAATGATTATGAACACTGAAGCTTTCTTT. Full variable domain (missing parts from reference TRBV7-2 and TRBJ1-1): GAGVSQSPSNKVTEKGKDVELRCDPISGHTALYWYRQSLGQGLEFLIYFQGNSAPDKSGLPSDRFSAERTGGSVSTLTIQRTQQEDSAVYLCASSLMIMNTEAFFGQGTRLTVV.

This chain joins TRBV4-1 and TRBJ2-2; TRBD1 agrees at 7 bases. Losses at the gene ends were 3 bases for V and 5 bases for J; bases not matched to a gene: 6. CDR1 MGHRA and CDR2 YSYEKL come from the germline V gene. The CDR3 runs 15 residues. The chain's CDR3 is CASSHAGGGTGELFF. The DNA of the CDR3 is TGCGCCAGCAGCCATGCAGGGGGTGGGACCGGGGAGCTGTTTTTT.

The J gene is TRBJ2-1, the V gene TRBV27; TRBD2 might be the D (7 bases). The CDR3 consists of 14 residues. Germline values: CDR1 MNHEY, CDR2 SMNVEV (reference sequence). V dropped 8 bases and J dropped 6 bases, with 17 bases sitting between them. CDR3 protein: CASLPLGGANEQFF. In DNA form, the CDR3 reads TGTGCCAGCCTACCGTTGGGGGGGGCCAATGAGCAGTTCTTC.

The rearrangement joins TRBV24-1 to TRBJ2-3, with TRBD2 identical over 8 bases. The V gene's germline CDR1 is KGHDR and CDR2 SFDVKD. This CDR3 spans 15 amino acids. V lost 4 bases and J lost 3; bases outside the gene matches: 5. CDR3 sequence reads: CATSESGGPTDTQYF. CDR3 sequence (DNA): TGTGCCACCAGTGAGAGCGGGGGCCCAACAGATACGCAGTATTTT.

This clone was counted a few times. This chain joins TRBV7-2 and TRBJ2-1; 14 bases fit TRBD2. V lost 5 bases to trimming and J lost 10 bases; unmatched junction nucleotides: 7. The CDR3 loop spans 15 amino acids. The V gene's germline CDR1 is SGHTA and CDR2 FQGNSA. The CDR3 sequence: CASSQTSGGVREQFF. The CDR3 DNA reads as TGTGCCAGCAGCCAGACTAGCGGGGGGGTTCGCGAGCAGTTCTTC. The whole variable domain, filled in from reference TRBV7-2 and TRBJ2-1, reads GAGVSQSPSNKVTEKGKDVELRCDPISGHTALYWYRQSLGQGLEFLIYFQGNSAPDKSGLPSDRFSAERTGGSVSTLTIQRTQQEDSAVYLCASSQTSGGVREQFFGPGTRLTVL.

This chain connects TRBV6-2 or TRBV6-3 to TRBJ1-1; TRBD1 matches at 9 bases. J lost 8 bases, V lost 2 bases, and 3 bases had no gene match. Germline CDR1 MNHEY, CDR2 SVGEGT. The CDR3 consists of 13 residues. The CDR3 DNA reads TGTGCCAGCAGTTACCCACAGGGGGCGGAAGCTTTCTTT. Its translation is CASSYPQGAEAFF.

This chain connects TRBV10-1 to TRBJ1-1; D remains unclear. Between the trimmed V and J ends, which lost 5 bases and 1 base, there was a span of 8 bases. Germline assignment: CDR1 WNHNN and CDR2 SYGVQD (reference sequence). The CDR3 spans 13 residues. As DNA, the CDR3 is TGCGCCAGCAGTTTTAACGGGAACACTGAAGCTTTCTTT. Encoded protein: CASSFNGNTEAFF.

V is TRBV21-1 and J is TRBJ2-7; the table's D call, TRBD2, has no DNA check behind it. TRBV21-1 is a pseudogene. This CDR3 comprises 14 residues. The CDR3 sequence is CASSTPVTSYEQYF. CDR3 DNA: TGTGCCAGCAGCACCCCGGTGACTTCCTACGAGCAGTACTTC.

This chain connects TRBV7-9 to TRBJ1-6, with 7 bases matching TRBD1. V lost 4 bases to trimming and J lost 9 bases; unmatched junction nucleotides: 12. The CDR3 contains 16 residues. CDR1 and CDR2 (germline): SEHNR, FQNEAQ (reference sequence). The CDR3 bases are TGTGCCAGCAGCTCGGGCTCCGGGACAGTCTTTTCACCCCTCCACTTT. It translates to CASSSGSGTVFSPLHF.